This T cell receptor (beta chain) was sequenced for a study of cytomegalovirus exposure and HLA in healthy donors. On this clone itself: What it binds is not known.

Notes on the study in general: In a later analysis, TCR beta V- and J-gene trimming showed a link to a missense DCLRE1C variant. Clonal expansion was found to be greater in HLA-associated TCR beta chains than in equally common others in a later analysis.

Each donor's status was that of a healthy bone marrow donor. In the PCR, 60 Vbeta and 13 Jbeta primers were used. Generated by immunoSEQ multiplex PCR, the TCRdb table keeps only in-frame clones and is missing some. Of approximately 110,000 clones listed, about 80% were seen once; the top ten hold 2% to 3%. The sequencing sample was made of PBMCs. This sequence was found in a man in his fifties in good health and CMV-seropositive.

The CDR3 DNA reads as TGCGCCAGCAGATTGCAGGTCACCGGGGAGCTGTTTTTT. Amino acids: CASRLQVTGELFF. The V gene is TRBV5-1, the J gene TRBJ2-2, with D unresolved. This CDR3 spans 13 amino acids. Germline V CDR1 and CDR2: SGHRS, YFSETQ. With 5 bases removed from V and 4 bases from J, the gap between germline ends came to 9 bases.